The 29 T cell receptor beta chains listed next were all sequenced from one sample in a study of blood T cell repertoires in COVID-19. This table comes from immunoSEQ multiplex PCR, and its TCRdb copy is limited to in-frame clones, with some not included. The repertoire holds about 220,000 clones, with roughly 89% as singletons. The material sequenced was PBMCs or T cells enriched from blood (not recorded which). These receptors were taken from a woman in her 30s with acute COVID-19.

The rearrangement links TRBV2 to TRBJ1-1, with D perhaps TRBD1 (6 bases). This CDR3 has 17 residues. The V gene's germline CDR1 is SNHLY and CDR2 FYNNEI. The V end lost 3 bases, the J end lost 5 bases, and 22 bases lay between the germline ends. Here the CDR3 DNA reads TGTGCCAGCAGTGAGGTGGGGGCCGGGGCGTCGGGGACTGAAGCTTTCTTT. This encodes CASSEVGAGASGTEAFF. Looking up the rest from reference TRBV2 and TRBJ1-1 gives the full variable domain: EPEVTQTPSHQVTQMGQEVILRCVPISNHLYFYWYRQILGQKVEFLVSFYNNEISEKSEIFDDQFSVERPDGSNFTLKIRSTKLEDSAMYFCASSEVGAGASGTEAFFGQGTRLTVV.

Only one count was recorded for this clone. The chain is built from TRBV10-2 and TRBJ1-3; no definite D call. Between the trimmed V and J ends, which lost 8 bases and 4 bases, there was a span of 9 bases. The CDR3 is 12 residues long. The germline V gene has CDR1 WSHSY and CDR2 SAAADI. CDR3 sequence: CASWSGGNTIYF. DNA for the CDR3: TGCGCCAGCTGGTCCGGGGGAAACACCATATATTTT.

The sample holds a few counts of this clone. This chain joins TRBV7-8 and TRBJ1-1, with 9 positions matching TRBD1. V lost 1 base and J lost 11; bases outside the gene matches: 14. The CDR3 sequence is 16 residues long. Germline V gene data show CDR1 as SGHVS and CDR2 as FQNEAQ. In DNA form, the CDR3 reads TGTGCCAGCAGCTTAGGAGGGACAGGGCAGAAGAGAGTGGCTTTCTTT. As protein: CASSLGGTGQKRVAFF. The full variable domain, with the rest looked up from reference TRBV7-8 and TRBJ1-1, is GAGVSQSPRYKVAKRGQDVALRCDPISGHVSLFWYQQALGQGPEFLTYFQNEAQLDKSGLPSDRFFAERPEGSVSTLKIQRTQQEDSAVYLCASSLGGTGQKRVAFFGQGTRLTVV.

Many counts were recorded for this clone. For the CDR3, the DNA is TGTGCCAGCAGTAACCGGGACAGCCACACAGATACGCAGTATTTT. Its protein is CASSNRDSHTDTQYF. The rearrangement uses TRBV6-4 and TRBJ2-3; 7 positions agree with TRBD1. With V trimmed by 5 bases and J by 2 bases, 7 bases remained unmatched. The V gene's germline CDR1 is MRHNA and CDR2 SNTAGT. The CDR3 spans 15 residues.

The V and J genes are TRBV24-1 and TRBJ1-5, with TRBD1 as a possible D gene (6 bases). V lost 7 bases to trimming and J lost 0 bases, with 9 bases between them. Germline V CDR1 and CDR2: KGHDR, SFDVKD. This CDR3 is 14 amino acids long. In DNA, the CDR3 is TGTGCCACCAGCCAACAGGGTAGCAATCAGCCCCAGCATTTT. Encoded protein: CATSQQGSNQPQHF.

This chain joins TRBV11-2 and TRBJ2-2; tentatively, D is TRBD1 (5 bases). Trimming pared 1 base from V and 5 bases from J, leaving 11 bases between. This CDR3 is built from 15 residues. Germline V gene data show CDR1 as SGHAT and CDR2 as FQNNGV. The DNA for the CDR3 is TGTGCCAGCAGCTTAGTTCAGGGAAGGACCGGGGAGCTGTTTTTT. Protein: CASSLVQGRTGELFF.

The rearrangement uses TRBV18 and TRBJ2-3; D may be TRBD2 (5 bases). The V and J ends lost 3 bases and 6 bases respectively, with 10 bases between them. Germline values: CDR1 KGHSH, CDR2 LQKENI. CDR3 length equals 13 residues. CDR3 protein: CASSPYQRDTQYF. DNA of the CDR3: TGTGCCAGCTCACCGTATCAGCGGGATACGCAGTATTTT.

V and J are TRBV5-1 and TRBJ2-1; 9 bases match TRBD2. CDR1 and CDR2 (germline): SGHRS, YFSETQ. The CDR3 covers 15 residues. V lost 0 bases, J lost 10 bases, and 8 bases stayed unmatched. The CDR3 here is CASSLEAGGPREQFF. CDR3 nucleotides: TGCGCCAGCAGCTTGGAAGCGGGGGGCCCCCGAGAGCAGTTCTTC.

The genes are TRBV7-9 and TRBJ1-1, with 8 bases lining up with TRBD1. The germline CDR1 and CDR2 sequences are SEHNR and FQNEAQ (reference sequence). The J segment lost 0 bases and the V segment lost 2 bases, leaving 8 bases of the junction unmatched. CDR3 size: 17 residues. The CDR3 region is CASSLNPGGLLNTEAFF. CDR3 sequence (DNA): TGTGCCAGCAGCTTAAACCCAGGGGGCTTGCTGAACACTGAAGCTTTCTTT.

This chain connects TRBV7-2 to TRBJ1-3; D is undetermined. V was trimmed by 3 bases and J by 0 bases, leaving 6 bases between them. CDR1 is SGHTA and CDR2 is FQGNSA in the germline V gene. The CDR3 contains 14 residues. For the CDR3, the DNA is TGTGCCAGCAGCTTTGGCAGCTCTGGAAACACCATATATTTT. This codes for CASSFGSSGNTIYF.

The V call is TRBV6-5, the J call TRBJ1-4, with a tentative D call TRBD1 (6 bases). The CDR3 consists of 15 residues. V gave up 6 bases and J gave up 6 bases, with 17 bases separating them. Germline lookup yields CDR1 MNHEY and CDR2 SVGAGI. The CDR3, as DNA: TGTGCCAGCAGGCGCAACAGGGTTCGGGATGAAAAACTGTTTTTT. Translation gives CASRRNRVRDEKLFF.

The sample holds a few counts of this clone. The chain employs TRBV19 and TRBJ2-7; D call uncertain. Germline CDR1 is LNHDA and CDR2 is SQIVND (reference sequence). The CDR3 extends over 14 amino acids. V shed 3 bases and J shed 0 bases, with 9 bases lying between them. The CDR3 here is CASSIGSYSYEQYF. The CDR3 DNA reads as TGTGCCAGTAGTATCGGGTCGTACTCCTACGAGCAGTACTTC.

The chain joins TRBV9 to TRBJ1-5; D is possibly TRBD1 (6 bases). V shed 4 bases and J shed 1 base, with 12 bases lying between them. There are 15 residues in the CDR3. Germline values: CDR1 SGDLS, CDR2 YYNGEE. Written as DNA, the CDR3 is TGTGCCAGCAGCAGGGGGATGGGAAGCAATCAGCCCCAGCATTTT. Amino acids: CASSRGMGSNQPQHF.

The rearrangement joins TRBV13 to TRBJ2-5; 10 bases align to TRBD1. The V gene's germline CDR1 is PRHDT and CDR2 FYEKMQ (reference sequence). This CDR3 region has 21 residues. Trimming cost V 3 bases and J 4 bases; bases outside gene matches: 23. The CDR3: CASSLTTGQGPPVDGRETQYF. The CDR3 region has the DNA TGTGCCAGCAGCTTGACAACGGGACAGGGGCCCCCCGTCGATGGACGAGAGACCCAGTACTTC.

This chain links TRBV2 with TRBJ1-6, with 10 bases aligning to TRBD1. Germline V CDR1 and CDR2: SNHLY, FYNNEI. V gave up 6 bases and J gave up 7 bases; unmatched junction bases: 3. The length of the CDR3 is 14 residues. The CDR3 bases are TGTGCCAGCAGCCGGGACAGGGGAAATTCACCCCTCCACTTT. Protein sequence: CASSRDRGNSPLHF.

The chain carries TRBV2 and TRBJ1-1, with 8 bases matching TRBD1. Germline CDR1 reads SNHLY; CDR2 reads FYNNEI. CDR3 length: 14 amino acids. V lost 0 bases to trimming and J lost 8 bases; unmatched junction nucleotides: 5. CDR3 DNA sequence: TGTGCCAGCAGTGAAGCCCAGGACAGGGCGGAAGCTTTCTTT. Translated, it gives CASSEAQDRAEAFF. Full variable domain (missing parts from reference TRBV2 and TRBJ1-1): EPEVTQTPSHQVTQMGQEVILRCVPISNHLYFYWYRQILGQKVEFLVSFYNNEISEKSEIFDDQFSVERPDGSNFTLKIRSTKLEDSAMYFCASSEAQDRAEAFFGQGTRLTVV.

The V gene is TRBV6-4, the J gene TRBJ2-1; 10 nucleotides match TRBD2. This CDR3 has 15 amino acids. The V gene end was trimmed by 6 bases and the J gene end by 7 bases; junction bases not matched to a gene: 9. Germline CDR1 and CDR2: MRHNA and SNTAGT. The CDR3 DNA follows: TGTGCCAGCAGCGCGTTAGCGGGGGGAATGAATGAGCAGTTCTTC. Amino acids: CASSALAGGMNEQFF.

V is TRBV13 and J is TRBJ1-1, with TRBD1 matching 8 bases. The CDR3 is 14 residues long. Germline V CDR1 and CDR2: PRHDT, FYEKMQ (reference sequence). Trimming cost V 4 bases and J 4 bases; bases outside gene matches: 5. Here the CDR3 reads CASSSYDRGTEAFF. In DNA, the CDR3 is TGTGCCAGCAGCTCCTACGACAGGGGCACTGAAGCTTTCTTT. Full variable domain (missing parts from reference TRBV13 and TRBJ1-1): AAGVIQSPRHLIKEKRETATLKCYPIPRHDTVYWYQQGPGQDPQFLISFYEKMQSDKGSIPDRFSAQQFSDYHSELNMSSLELGDSALYFCASSSYDRGTEAFFGQGTRLTVV.

There are many counts of this clone. This chain uses TRBV6-5 with TRBJ1-3; D gene unclear. Per the germline V gene, CDR1 is MNHEY and CDR2 is SVGAGI. The CDR3 spans 15 residues. V was trimmed by 2 bases and J by 0 bases, leaving 8 bases between them. CDR3 amino acids: CASSYTGNSGNTIYF. For the CDR3, the DNA is TGTGCCAGCAGTTACACGGGAAACTCTGGAAACACCATATATTTT.

The V gene is TRBV6-5, the J gene TRBJ1-2, with 7 bases lining up with TRBD1. With 0 bases clipped from V and 1 base from J, the junction kept 5 bases outside the gene matches. The CDR3 consists of 16 residues. CDR1 is MNHEY and CDR2 is SVGAGI in the germline V gene. The CDR3 here is CASSYSSGDSNYGYTF. CDR3 nucleotides: TGTGCCAGCAGTTACTCGTCCGGGGACAGTAACTATGGCTACACCTTC.

The rearrangement uses TRBV29-1 and TRBJ1-2, with D possibly TRBD1 on 5 matching bases. From germline, CDR1 is SQVTM and CDR2 ANQGSEA. The CDR3 is 12 residues long. Trimming pared 5 bases from V and 2 bases from J, leaving 9 bases between. Here the CDR3 reads CSVKRQNYGYTF. The CDR3 DNA sequence: TGCAGCGTTAAAAGACAGAACTATGGCTACACCTTC.

The V gene is TRBV29-1, the J gene TRBJ1-3; 7 bases match TRBD1. The CDR3 has 15 amino acids. J was trimmed by 6 bases and V by 6 bases; bases with no gene match: 14. The germline V gene has CDR1 SQVTM and CDR2 ANQGSEA. CDR3 DNA: TGCAGCGTCTTAGGACGACAGGGCCTTGAAAACACCATATATTTT. Protein: CSVLGRQGLENTIYF.

The chain uses TRBV10-1 and TRBJ2-3; possibly TRBD2 for D (5 bases). The germline V gene has CDR1 WNHNN and CDR2 SYGVQD (reference sequence). The CDR3 contains 12 residues. V was cut by 8 bases and J by 5 bases, with 11 bases left in between. The CDR3 region has the DNA TGCGCCAGCGGGAGATCAGGAGATACGCAGTATTTT. It specifies CASGRSGDTQYF.

The chain uses TRBV12-3 or TRBV12-4 and TRBJ2-7, with 7 bases that match TRBD2. This CDR3 comprises 13 residues. V was clipped by 3 bases and J by 5 bases; unmatched bases: 4. The CDR3 region is CASSFGGENEQYF. The CDR3 DNA sequence: TGTGCCAGCAGTTTTGGGGGGGAGAACGAGCAGTACTTC.

The V and J genes are TRBV7-2 and TRBJ1-2, with 7 bases matching TRBD1. With V trimmed by 5 bases and J by 1 base, 7 bases remained unmatched. Germline V gene data show CDR1 as SGHTA and CDR2 as FQGNSA. The CDR3 is 15 residues long. The CDR3 nucleotides read TGTGCCAGCAGCCTCCAAGGGGGCAGTAACTATGGCTACACCTTC. Its translation is CASSLQGGSNYGYTF.

The gene calls are TRBV5-1 and TRBJ1-3; D is possibly TRBD1 (5 bases). Per germline, CDR1 SGHRS and CDR2 YFSETQ. The CDR3 runs 19 residues. V lost 4 bases and J 0 bases, leaving 23 bases between the germline ends. CDR3 residues: CASSRDQGTSAFSGNTIYF. The CDR3, as DNA: TGCGCCAGCAGCCGAGATCAGGGTACCTCGGCCTTCTCTGGAAACACCATATATTTT.

This chain links TRBV7-2 with TRBJ2-1, with D perhaps matching TRBD2 (6 bases). Germline assignment: CDR1 SGHTA and CDR2 FQGNSA. The CDR3 contains 16 residues. V gave up 0 bases and J gave up 3 bases, with 12 bases separating them. CDR3 nucleotide sequence: TGTGCCAGCAGCTTAGCGGTTAGCGGAGGCTACAATGAGCAGTTCTTC. This translates into CASSLAVSGGYNEQFF.

The chain links TRBV25-1 to TRBJ2-5; tentative D call: TRBD2 (6 bases). V dropped 10 bases and J dropped 3 bases, with 18 bases sitting between them. CDR1 MGHDK and CDR2 SYGVNS come from the germline V gene. The length of the CDR3 is 14 residues. The CDR3 is CATFQGASEETQYF. In nucleotides, the CDR3 is TGTGCCACCTTCCAAGGGGCTAGCGAAGAGACCCAGTACTTC.

The CDR3 spells CASTDTQLAQHF. The CDR3 DNA follows: TGTGCCAGCACGGACACCCAGTTGGCCCAGCATTTT. The rearrangement joins TRBV2 to TRBJ1-5, with D perhaps TRBD1 (5 bases). Germline V gene data show CDR1 as SNHLY and CDR2 as FYNNEI. V dropped 7 bases and J dropped 11 bases, with 15 bases sitting between them. The CDR3 spans 12 residues.